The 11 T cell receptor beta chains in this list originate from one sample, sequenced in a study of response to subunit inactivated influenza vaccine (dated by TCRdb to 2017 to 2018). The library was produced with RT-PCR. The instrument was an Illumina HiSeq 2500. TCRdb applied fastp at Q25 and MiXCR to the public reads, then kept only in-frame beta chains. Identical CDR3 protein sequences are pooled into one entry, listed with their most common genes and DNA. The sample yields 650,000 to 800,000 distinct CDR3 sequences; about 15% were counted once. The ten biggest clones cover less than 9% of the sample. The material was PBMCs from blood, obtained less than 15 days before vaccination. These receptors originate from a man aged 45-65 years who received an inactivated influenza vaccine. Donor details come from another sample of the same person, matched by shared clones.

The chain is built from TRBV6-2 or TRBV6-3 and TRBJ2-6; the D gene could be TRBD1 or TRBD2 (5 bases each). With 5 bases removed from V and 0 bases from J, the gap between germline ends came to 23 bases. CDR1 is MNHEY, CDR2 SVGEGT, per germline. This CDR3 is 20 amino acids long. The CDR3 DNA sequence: TGTGCCAGCAGTACCCGGGACCTCTTACCCCTAAGCTCTGGGGCCAACGTCCTGACTTTC. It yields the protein CASSTRDLLPLSSGANVLTF.

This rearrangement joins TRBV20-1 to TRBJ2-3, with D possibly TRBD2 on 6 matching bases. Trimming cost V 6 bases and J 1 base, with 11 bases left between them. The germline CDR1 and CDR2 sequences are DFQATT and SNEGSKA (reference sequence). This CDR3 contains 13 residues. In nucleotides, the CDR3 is TGCAGTGCCAATACGGGGGGCACAGATACGCAGTATTTT. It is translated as CSANTGGTDTQYF.

The CDR3 loop reads CASSPQVAETQYF. The CDR3, as DNA: TGTGCCAGCAGTCCCCAGGTTGCAGAGACCCAGTACTTC. The V and J genes are TRBV12-3 or TRBV12-4 and TRBJ2-5; no clear D. With 5 bases removed from V and 4 bases from J, the gap between germline ends came to 11 bases. This CDR3 region has 13 residues.

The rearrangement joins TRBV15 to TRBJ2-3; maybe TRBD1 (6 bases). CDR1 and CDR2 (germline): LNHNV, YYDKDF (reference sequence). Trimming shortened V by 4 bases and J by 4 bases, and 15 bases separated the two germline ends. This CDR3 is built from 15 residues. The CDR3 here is CATSTTGLSSDTQYF. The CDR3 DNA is TGTGCCACCAGCACCACAGGGCTAAGTTCAGATACGCAGTATTTT.

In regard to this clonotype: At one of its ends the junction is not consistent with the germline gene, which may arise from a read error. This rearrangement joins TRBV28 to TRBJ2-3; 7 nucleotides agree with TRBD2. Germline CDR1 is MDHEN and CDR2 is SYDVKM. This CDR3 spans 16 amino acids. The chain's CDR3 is CTSSLASGASTDTQYF. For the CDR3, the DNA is TGTACCAGCAGTTTGGCTAGCGGAGCTAGCACAGATACGCAGTATTTT.

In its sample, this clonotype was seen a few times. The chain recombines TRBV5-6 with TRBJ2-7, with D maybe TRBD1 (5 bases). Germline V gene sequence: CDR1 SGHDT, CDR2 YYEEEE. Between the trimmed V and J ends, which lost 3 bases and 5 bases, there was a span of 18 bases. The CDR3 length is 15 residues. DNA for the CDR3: TGTGCCAGCAGCTCGACGTTGACAGTTTCCCACGAGCAGTACTTC. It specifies CASSSTLTVSHEQYF.

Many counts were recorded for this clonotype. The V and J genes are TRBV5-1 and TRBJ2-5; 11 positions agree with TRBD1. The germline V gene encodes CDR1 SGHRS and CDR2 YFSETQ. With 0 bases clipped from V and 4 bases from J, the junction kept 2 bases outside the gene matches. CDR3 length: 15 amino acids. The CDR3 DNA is TGCGCCAGCAGCTTGGGGGACAGGGGGAGAGAGACCCAGTACTTC. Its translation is CASSLGDRGRETQYF. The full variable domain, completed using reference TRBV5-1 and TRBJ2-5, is KAGVTQTPRYLIKTRGQQVTLSCSPISGHRSVSWYQQTPGQGLQFLFEYFSETQRNKGNFPGRFSGRQFSNSRSEMNVSTLELGDSALYLCASSLGDRGRETQYFGPGTRLLVL.

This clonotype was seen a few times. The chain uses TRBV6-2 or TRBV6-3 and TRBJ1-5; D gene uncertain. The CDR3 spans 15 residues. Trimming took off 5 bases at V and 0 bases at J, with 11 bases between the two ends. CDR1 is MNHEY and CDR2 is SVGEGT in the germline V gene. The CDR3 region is CASSLRSRSNQPQHF. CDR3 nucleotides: TGTGCCAGCAGTCTCCGATCCCGTAGCAATCAGCCCCAGCATTTT.

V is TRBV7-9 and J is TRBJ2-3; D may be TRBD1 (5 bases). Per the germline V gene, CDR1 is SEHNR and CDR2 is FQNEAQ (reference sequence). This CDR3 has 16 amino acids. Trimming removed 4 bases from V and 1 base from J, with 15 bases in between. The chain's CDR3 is CASSWTAVGGTDTQYF. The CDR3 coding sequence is TGTGCCAGCAGCTGGACCGCAGTAGGGGGCACAGATACGCAGTATTTT.

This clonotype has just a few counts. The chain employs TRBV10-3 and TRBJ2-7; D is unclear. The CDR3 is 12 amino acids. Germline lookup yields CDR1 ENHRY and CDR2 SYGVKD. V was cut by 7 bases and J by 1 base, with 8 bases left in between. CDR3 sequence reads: CAIKSDSYEQYF. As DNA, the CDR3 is TGTGCCATCAAGTCGGATTCCTACGAGCAGTACTTC.

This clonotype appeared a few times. The CDR3 nucleotides read TGTGCCAGCAGTCTCGGACAGGGTGGTTTTAGCAATCAGCCCCAGCATTTT. It translates to CASSLGQGGFSNQPQHF. The chain is built from TRBV28 and TRBJ1-5; 8 positions match TRBD1. The CDR3 length is 17 residues. Germline assignment: CDR1 MDHEN and CDR2 SYDVKM. The V and J ends lost 5 bases and 0 bases, in that order; junction bases with no gene match: 9. Full variable domain (rest looked up from reference TRBV28 and TRBJ1-5): DVKVTQSSRYLVKRTGEKVFLECVQDMDHENMFWYRQDPGLGLRLIYFSYDVKMKEKGDIPEGYSVSREKKERFSLILESASTNQTSMYLCASSLGQGGFSNQPQHFGDGTRLSIL.